This section outlines one T cell receptor beta chain sequence together with its context. Its cognate antigen has yet to be identified. Base qualities are not provided; no much larger clone lies one nucleotide away. Memory CD4+ T cells were sorted ex vivo from peripheral blood of narcolepsy patients and healthy controls for TCR Vbeta sequencing. This entry belongs to a study of T cells in narcolepsy listed by TCRdb under 2018. A note on the overall study: Patients with narcolepsy type 1 or type 2 (NT1, NT2) and healthy control donors were enrolled in the study. To look for autoreactive T cells in narcolepsy patients that target self-antigens of hypocretin neurons (hypocretin, TRIB2), the study used TCR Vbeta sequencing to follow clonotypes in blood and CSF. What the authors observed across the whole study: Plots comparing CSF and blood CD4+ T cell clonotypes from the same patient highlighted HCRT-specific and TRIB2-specific autoreactive clonotypes. No sequences matching autoreactive T cell clones were contained in some blood memory CD4+ repertoires from patients and controls. Numbers of sequenced blood memory CD4+ clonotypes were comparable, with averages of some 42,000 in patients and fewer than 35,000 in controls. According to the report, autoreactive clonotypes were detected serially in the blood of the same patients and of different patients, but not in healthy controls.

The library was obtained by the immunoSEQ multiplex PCR assay. What TCRdb holds here is the immuneACCESS table cut down to in-frame rearrangements. Part of the clones is not present; checked against another copy, under half of the missing clones reflect an unresolved V gene, and the others are unexplained. The sample table contains 20,000 to 25,000 clones; only one count was recorded for approximately 84% of them. Jointly, the top ten make up approximately 1.3% of the sample. The sequence was obtained from a human donor with narcolepsy. The material sequenced was CD45RA- memory CD4+ T cells from PBMCs. In the paper's terms, the cell subset or site label means: memory T cells sorted ex vivo from peripheral blood.

The CDR3 protein is CASSDRGNEKLFF. The DNA reads TGCGCCAGCAGCGACAGGGGAAATGAAAAACTGTTTTTT. This chain is built from TRBV4-1 and TRBJ1-4, with 8 bases aligning to TRBD1. Its CDR3 holds 13 amino acids, cysteine through phenylalanine. Only the CDR3 DNA stays, 39 bases, in frame from base 1. Compared with germline, V lacks 5 bases and J lacks 5 bases; bases without a gene match: 1. Reading the germline V gene gives CDR1 MGHRA and CDR2 YSYEKL.